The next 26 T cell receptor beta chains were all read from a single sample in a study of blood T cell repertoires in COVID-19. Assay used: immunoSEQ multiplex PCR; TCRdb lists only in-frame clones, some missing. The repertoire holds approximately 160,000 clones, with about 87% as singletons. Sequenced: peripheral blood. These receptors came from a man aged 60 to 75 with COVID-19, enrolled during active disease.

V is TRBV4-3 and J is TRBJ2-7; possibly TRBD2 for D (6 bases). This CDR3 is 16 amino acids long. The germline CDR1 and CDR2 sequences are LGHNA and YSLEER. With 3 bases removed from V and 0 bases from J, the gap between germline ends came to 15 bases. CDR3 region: CASSHFFGGDSYEQYF. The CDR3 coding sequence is TGCGCCAGCAGCCATTTTTTTGGCGGGGACTCCTACGAGCAGTACTTC.

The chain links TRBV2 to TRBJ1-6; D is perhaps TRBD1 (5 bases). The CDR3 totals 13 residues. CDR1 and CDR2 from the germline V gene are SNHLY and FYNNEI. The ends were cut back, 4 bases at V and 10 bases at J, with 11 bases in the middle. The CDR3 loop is CASSVASGSPLHF. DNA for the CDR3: TGTGCCAGCAGTGTGGCATCAGGGTCACCCCTCCACTTT. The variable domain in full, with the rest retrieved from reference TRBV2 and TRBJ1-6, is EPEVTQTPSHQVTQMGQEVILRCVPISNHLYFYWYRQILGQKVEFLVSFYNNEISEKSEIFDDQFSVERPDGSNFTLKIRSTKLEDSAMYFCASSVASGSPLHFGNGTRLTVT.

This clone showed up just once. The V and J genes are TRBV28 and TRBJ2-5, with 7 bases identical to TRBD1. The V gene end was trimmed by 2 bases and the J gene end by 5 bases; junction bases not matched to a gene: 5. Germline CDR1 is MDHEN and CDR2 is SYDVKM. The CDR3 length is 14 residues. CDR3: CASSLQGVGETQYF. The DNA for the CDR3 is TGTGCCAGCAGTTTACAGGGGGTGGGGGAGACCCAGTACTTC.

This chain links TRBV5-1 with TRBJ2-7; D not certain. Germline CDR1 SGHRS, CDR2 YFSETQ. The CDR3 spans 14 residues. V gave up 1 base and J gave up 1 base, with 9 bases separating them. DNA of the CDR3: TGCGCCAGCAGCTTGTTGAGAGCATCCTACGAGCAGTACTTC. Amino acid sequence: CASSLLRASYEQYF.

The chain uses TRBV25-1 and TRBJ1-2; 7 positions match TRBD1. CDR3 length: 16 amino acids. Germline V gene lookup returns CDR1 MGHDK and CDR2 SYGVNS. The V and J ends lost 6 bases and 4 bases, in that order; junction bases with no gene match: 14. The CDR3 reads CASSPSRTGTFYGYTF. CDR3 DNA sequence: TGTGCCAGCAGCCCTAGCCGGACAGGAACTTTCTATGGCTACACCTTC.

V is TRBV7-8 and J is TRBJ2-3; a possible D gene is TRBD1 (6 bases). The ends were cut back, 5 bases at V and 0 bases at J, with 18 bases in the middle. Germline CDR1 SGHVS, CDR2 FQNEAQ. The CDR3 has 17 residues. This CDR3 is CASSRRVRGGSTDTQYF. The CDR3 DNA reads TGTGCCAGCAGCCGACGAGTGAGAGGGGGTAGCACAGATACGCAGTATTTT.

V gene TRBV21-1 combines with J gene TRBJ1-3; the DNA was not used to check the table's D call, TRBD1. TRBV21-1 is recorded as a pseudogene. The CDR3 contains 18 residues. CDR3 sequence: CASSALRGRTGGGNTIYF. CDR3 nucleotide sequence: TGTGCCAGCAGCGCACTCAGGGGTAGGACAGGAGGGGGAAACACCATATATTTT.

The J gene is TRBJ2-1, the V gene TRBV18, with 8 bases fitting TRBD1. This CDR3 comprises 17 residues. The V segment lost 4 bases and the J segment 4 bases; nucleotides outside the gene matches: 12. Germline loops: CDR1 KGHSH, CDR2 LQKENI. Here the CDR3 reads CASSLTKRQGNYNEQFF. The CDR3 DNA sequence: TGTGCCAGCTCACTCACAAAAAGACAGGGGAATTACAATGAGCAGTTCTTC.

The CDR3 DNA follows: TGTGCCAGCAGCGCCGAGCCCCCGGGACTAGCGGGAGTGAGGGGAGATACGCAGTATTTT. Protein sequence: CASSAEPPGLAGVRGDTQYF. The chain is built from TRBV9 and TRBJ2-3, with 14 nucleotides matching TRBD2. Germline V gene sequence: CDR1 SGDLS, CDR2 YYNGEE. The CDR3 is 20 amino acids. Germline trimming cut 3 bases from V and 5 bases from J; bases unmatched to any gene: 17.

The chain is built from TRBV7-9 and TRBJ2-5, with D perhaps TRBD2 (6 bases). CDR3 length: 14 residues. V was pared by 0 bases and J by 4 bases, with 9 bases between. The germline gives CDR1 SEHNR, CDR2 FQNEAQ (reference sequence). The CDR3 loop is CASSLAVGGETQYF. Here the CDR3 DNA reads TGTGCCAGCAGCTTAGCTGTGGGAGGAGAGACCCAGTACTTC. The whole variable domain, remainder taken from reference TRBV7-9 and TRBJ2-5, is DTGVSQNPRHKITKRGQNVTFRCDPISEHNRLYWYRQTLGQGPEFLTYFQNEAQLEKSRLLSDRFSAERPKGSFSTLEIQRTEQGDSAMYLCASSLAVGGETQYFGPGTRLLVL.

CDR3 sequence reads: CASSDMAGSSYNEQFF. The CDR3, as DNA: TGTGCCAGCAGTGACATGGCGGGAAGCTCCTACAATGAGCAGTTCTTC. The chain carries TRBV6-4 and TRBJ2-1, with D perhaps matching TRBD2 (6 bases). Per germline, CDR1 MRHNA and CDR2 SNTAGT. Trimming removed 2 bases at V and 0 bases at J, with 11 bases between. The length of the CDR3 is 16 residues.

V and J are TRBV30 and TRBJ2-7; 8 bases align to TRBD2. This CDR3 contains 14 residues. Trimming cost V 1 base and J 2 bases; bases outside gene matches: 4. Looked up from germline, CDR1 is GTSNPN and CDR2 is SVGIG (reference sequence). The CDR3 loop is CAWSATSVAYEQYF. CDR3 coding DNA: TGTGCCTGGAGTGCGACTAGCGTTGCCTACGAGCAGTACTTC.

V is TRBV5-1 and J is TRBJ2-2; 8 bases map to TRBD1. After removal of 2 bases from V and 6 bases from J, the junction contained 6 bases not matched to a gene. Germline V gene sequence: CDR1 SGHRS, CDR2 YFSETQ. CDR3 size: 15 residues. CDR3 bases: TGCGCCAGCAGCTTAACTCAGGGGGCAGCCGGGGAGCTGTTTTTT. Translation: CASSLTQGAAGELFF.

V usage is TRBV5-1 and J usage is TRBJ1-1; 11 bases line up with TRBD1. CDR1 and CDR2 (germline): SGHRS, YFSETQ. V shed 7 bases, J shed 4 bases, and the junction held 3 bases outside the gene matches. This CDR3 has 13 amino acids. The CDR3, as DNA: TGCGCCAGCGCGGGACAGGGGGGCACTGAAGCTTTCTTT. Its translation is CASAGQGGTEAFF.

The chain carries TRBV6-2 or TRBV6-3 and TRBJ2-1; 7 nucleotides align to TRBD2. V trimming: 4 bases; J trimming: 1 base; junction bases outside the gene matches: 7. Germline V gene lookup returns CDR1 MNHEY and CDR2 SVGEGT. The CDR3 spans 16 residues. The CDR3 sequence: CASSSILAASYNEQFF. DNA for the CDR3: TGTGCCAGCAGTTCGATTCTAGCGGCATCCTACAATGAGCAGTTCTTC.

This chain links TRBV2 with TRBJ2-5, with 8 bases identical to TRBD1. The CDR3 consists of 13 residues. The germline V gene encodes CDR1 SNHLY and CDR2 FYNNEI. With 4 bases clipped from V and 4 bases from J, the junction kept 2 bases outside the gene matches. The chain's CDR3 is CASSGTGLETQYF. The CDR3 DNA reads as TGTGCCAGCAGTGGGACAGGGTTAGAGACCCAGTACTTC.

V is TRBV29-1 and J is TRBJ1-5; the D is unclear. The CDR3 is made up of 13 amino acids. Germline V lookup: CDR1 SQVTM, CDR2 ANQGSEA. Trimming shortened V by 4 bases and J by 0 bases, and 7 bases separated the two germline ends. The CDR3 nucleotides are TGCAGCGTTGGAGGCCATAGCAATCAGCCCCAGCATTTT. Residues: CSVGGHSNQPQHF.

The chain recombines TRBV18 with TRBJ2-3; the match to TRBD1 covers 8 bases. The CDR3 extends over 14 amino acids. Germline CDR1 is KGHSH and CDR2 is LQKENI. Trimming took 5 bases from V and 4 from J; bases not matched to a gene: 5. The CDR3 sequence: CASSFDRGADTQYF. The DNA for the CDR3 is TGTGCCAGCTCATTCGACAGGGGTGCAGATACGCAGTATTTT. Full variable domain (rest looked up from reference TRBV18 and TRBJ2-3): NAGVMQNPRHLVRRRGQEARLRCSPMKGHSHVYWYRQLPEEGLKFMVYLQKENIIDESGMPKERFSAEFPKEGPSILRIQQVVRGDSAAYFCASSFDRGADTQYFGPGTRLTVL.

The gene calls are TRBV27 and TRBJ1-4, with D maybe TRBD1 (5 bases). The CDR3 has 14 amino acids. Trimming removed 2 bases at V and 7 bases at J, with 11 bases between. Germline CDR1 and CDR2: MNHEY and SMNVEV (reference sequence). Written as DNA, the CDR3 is TGTGCCAGCAGTTTACAGGGTAACGGTGAAAAACTGTTTTTT. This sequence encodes CASSLQGNGEKLFF.

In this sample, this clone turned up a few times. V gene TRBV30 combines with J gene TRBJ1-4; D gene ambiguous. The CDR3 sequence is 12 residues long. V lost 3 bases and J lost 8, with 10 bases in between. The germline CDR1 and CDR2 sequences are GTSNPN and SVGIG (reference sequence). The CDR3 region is CAWREVEEKLFF. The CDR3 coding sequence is TGTGCCTGGAGGGAGGTCGAAGAAAAACTGTTTTTT.

Written as DNA, the CDR3 is TGCAGCGTCGCAGGACAGAACGGGGTCCGCCAAGAGACCCAGTACTTC. It is translated as CSVAGQNGVRQETQYF. The V call is TRBV29-1, the J call TRBJ2-5; the D gene is possibly TRBD1 (6 bases). Trimming left V 6 bases short and J 1 base short, with 21 bases between. Germline assignment: CDR1 SQVTM and CDR2 ANQGSEA. There are 16 residues in the CDR3.

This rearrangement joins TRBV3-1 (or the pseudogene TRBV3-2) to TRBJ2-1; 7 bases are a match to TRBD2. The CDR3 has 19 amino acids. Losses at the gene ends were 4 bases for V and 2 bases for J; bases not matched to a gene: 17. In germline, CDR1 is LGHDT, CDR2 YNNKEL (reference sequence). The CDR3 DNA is TGTGCCAGCAGCCCGCGATCATTCCTCCTAGCGGATACCTACAATGAGCAGTTCTTC. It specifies CASSPRSFLLADTYNEQFF.

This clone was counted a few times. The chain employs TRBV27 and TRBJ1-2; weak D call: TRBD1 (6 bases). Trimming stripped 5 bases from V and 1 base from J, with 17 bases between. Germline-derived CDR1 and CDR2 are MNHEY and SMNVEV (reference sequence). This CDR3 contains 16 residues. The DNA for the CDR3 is TGTGCCAGCAGTATACAGGGTGCTCATAGTAACTATGGCTACACCTTC. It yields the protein CASSIQGAHSNYGYTF.

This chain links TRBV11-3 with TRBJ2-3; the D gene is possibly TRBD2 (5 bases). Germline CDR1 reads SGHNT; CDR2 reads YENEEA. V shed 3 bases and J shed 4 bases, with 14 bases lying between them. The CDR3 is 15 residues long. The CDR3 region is CASSLSPVSADTQYF. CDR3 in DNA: TGTGCCAGCAGCTTGTCCCCGGTTAGCGCAGATACGCAGTATTTT.

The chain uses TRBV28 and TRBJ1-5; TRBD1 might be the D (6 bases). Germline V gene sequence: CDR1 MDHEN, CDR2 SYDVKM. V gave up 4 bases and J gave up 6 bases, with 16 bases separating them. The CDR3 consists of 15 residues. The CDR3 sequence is CASSYPAGVFQPQHF. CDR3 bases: TGTGCCAGCAGTTACCCGGCAGGGGTGTTTCAGCCCCAGCATTTT. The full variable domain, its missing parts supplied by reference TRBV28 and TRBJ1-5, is DVKVTQSSRYLVKRTGEKVFLECVQDMDHENMFWYRQDPGLGLRLIYFSYDVKMKEKGDIPEGYSVSREKKERFSLILESASTNQTSMYLCASSYPAGVFQPQHFGDGTRLSIL.

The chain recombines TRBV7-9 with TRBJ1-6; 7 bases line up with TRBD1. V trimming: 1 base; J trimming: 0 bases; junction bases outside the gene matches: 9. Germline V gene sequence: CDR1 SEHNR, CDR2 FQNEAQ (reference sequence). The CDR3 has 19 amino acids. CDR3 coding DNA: TGTGCCAGCAGCTTAGACCGGACAGGCCCGAGCTCCTATAATTCACCCCTCCACTTT. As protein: CASSLDRTGPSSYNSPLHF.